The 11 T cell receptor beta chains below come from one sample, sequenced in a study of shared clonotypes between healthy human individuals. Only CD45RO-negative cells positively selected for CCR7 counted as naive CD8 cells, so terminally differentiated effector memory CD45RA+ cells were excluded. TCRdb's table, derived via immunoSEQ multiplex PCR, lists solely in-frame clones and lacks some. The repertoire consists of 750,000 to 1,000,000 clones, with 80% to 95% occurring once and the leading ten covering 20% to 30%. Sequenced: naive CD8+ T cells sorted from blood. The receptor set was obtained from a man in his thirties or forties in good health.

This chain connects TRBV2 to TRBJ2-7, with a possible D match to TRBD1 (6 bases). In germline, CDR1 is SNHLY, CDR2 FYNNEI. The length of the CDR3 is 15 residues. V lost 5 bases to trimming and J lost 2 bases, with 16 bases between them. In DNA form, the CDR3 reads TGTGCCAGCAGTTTTACAGGGACGGCTGCCTACGAGCAGTACTTC. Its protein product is CASSFTGTAAYEQYF.

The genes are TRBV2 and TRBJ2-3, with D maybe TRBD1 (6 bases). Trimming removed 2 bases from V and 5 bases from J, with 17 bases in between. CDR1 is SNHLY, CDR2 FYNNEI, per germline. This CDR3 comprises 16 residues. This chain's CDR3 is CASSESRLTGKDTQYF. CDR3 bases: TGTGCCAGCAGTGAATCACGCTTAACAGGGAAAGATACGCAGTATTTT. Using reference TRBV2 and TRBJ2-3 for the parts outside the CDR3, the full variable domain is EPEVTQTPSHQVTQMGQEVILRCVPISNHLYFYWYRQILGQKVEFLVSFYNNEISEKSEIFDDQFSVERPDGSNFTLKIRSTKLEDSAMYFCASSESRLTGKDTQYFGPGTRLTVL.

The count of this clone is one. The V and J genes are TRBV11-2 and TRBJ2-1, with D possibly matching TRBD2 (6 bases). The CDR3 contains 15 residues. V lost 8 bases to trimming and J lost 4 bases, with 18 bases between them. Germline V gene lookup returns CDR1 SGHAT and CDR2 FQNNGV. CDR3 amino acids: CASANGGWTYNEQFF. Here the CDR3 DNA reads TGTGCCAGCGCCAATGGAGGGTGGACTTACAATGAGCAGTTCTTC.

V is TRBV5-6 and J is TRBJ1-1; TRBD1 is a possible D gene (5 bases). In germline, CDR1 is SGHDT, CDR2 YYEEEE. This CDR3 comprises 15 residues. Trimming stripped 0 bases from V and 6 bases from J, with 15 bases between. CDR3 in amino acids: CASSLGDEGLSEAFF. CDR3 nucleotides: TGTGCCAGCAGCTTGGGGGATGAGGGACTTTCTGAAGCTTTCTTT.

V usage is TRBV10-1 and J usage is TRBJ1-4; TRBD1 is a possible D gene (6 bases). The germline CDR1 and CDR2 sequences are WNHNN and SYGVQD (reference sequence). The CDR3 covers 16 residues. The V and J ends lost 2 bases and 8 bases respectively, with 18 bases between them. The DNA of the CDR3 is TGCGCCAGCAGTGAGCACGTCAGGGGCTATTGGGAAAAACTGTTTTTT. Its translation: CASSEHVRGYWEKLFF.

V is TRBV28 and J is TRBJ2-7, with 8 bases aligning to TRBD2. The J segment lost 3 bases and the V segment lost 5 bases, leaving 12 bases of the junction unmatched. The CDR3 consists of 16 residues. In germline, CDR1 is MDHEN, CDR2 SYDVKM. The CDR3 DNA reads TGTGCCAGCAGTAGCAGAGTAGCGGGGCCCTTCTACGAGCAGTACTTC. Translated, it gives CASSSRVAGPFYEQYF.

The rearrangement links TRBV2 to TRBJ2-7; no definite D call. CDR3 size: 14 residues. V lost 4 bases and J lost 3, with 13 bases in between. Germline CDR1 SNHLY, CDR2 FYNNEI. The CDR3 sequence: CASSGGNTLYEQYF. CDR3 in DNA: TGTGCCAGCAGTGGAGGTAACACCCTCTACGAGCAGTACTTC. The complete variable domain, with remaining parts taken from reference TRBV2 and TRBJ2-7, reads EPEVTQTPSHQVTQMGQEVILRCVPISNHLYFYWYRQILGQKVEFLVSFYNNEISEKSEIFDDQFSVERPDGSNFTLKIRSTKLEDSAMYFCASSGGNTLYEQYFGPGTRLTVT.

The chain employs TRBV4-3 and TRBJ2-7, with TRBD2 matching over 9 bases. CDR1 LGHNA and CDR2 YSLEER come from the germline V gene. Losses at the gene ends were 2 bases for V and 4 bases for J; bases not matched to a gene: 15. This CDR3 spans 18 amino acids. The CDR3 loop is CASSQPAGGGGKGYEQYF. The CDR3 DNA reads TGCGCCAGCAGCCAACCCGCGGGCGGGGGGGGGAAAGGGTACGAGCAGTACTTC.

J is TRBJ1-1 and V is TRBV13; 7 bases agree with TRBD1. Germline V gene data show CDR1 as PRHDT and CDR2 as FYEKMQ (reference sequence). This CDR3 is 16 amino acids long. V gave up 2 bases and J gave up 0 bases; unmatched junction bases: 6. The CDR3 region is CASSLQGERMNTEAFF. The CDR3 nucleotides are TGTGCCAGCAGCTTACAGGGGGAGAGGATGAACACTGAAGCTTTCTTT.

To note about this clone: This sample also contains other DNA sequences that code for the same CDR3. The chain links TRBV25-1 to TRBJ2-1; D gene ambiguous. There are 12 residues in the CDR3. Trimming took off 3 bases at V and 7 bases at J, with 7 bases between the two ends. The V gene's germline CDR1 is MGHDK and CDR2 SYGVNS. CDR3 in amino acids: CASSDLGNEQFF. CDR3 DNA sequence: TGTGCCAGCAGTGATCTAGGGAATGAGCAGTTCTTC.

The CDR3 DNA is TGTGCCAGCAGCTTGAATCCAGGCGCCTACGAGCAGTACTTC. As protein: CASSLNPGAYEQYF. J is TRBJ2-7 and V is TRBV5-8; D gene ambiguous. This CDR3 comprises 14 residues. CDR1 and CDR2 (germline): SGHTS, YDEGEE. Trimming took 1 base from V and 2 from J, leaving 10 bases between them.